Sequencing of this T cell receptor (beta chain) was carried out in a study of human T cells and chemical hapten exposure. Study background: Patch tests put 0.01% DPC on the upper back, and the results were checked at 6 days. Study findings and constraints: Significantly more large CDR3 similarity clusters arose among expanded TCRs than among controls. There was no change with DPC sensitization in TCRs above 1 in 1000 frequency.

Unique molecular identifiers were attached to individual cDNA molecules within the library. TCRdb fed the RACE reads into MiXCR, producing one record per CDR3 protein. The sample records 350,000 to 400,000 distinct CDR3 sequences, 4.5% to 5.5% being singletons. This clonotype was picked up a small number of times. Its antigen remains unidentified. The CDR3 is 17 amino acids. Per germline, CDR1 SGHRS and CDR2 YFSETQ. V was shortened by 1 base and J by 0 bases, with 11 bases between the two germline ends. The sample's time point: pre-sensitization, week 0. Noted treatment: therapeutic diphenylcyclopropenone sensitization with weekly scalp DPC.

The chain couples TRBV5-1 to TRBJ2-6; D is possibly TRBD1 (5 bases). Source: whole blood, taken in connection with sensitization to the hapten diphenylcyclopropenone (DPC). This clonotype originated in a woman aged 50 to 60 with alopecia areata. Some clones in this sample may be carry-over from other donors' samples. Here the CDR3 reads CASSLKGRVSGANVLTF. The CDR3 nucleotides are TGCGCCAGCAGCTTGAAAGGCAGGGTCTCTGGGGCCAACGTCCTGACTTTC.